This T cell receptor (beta chain) originates from a study of siplizumab effects on memory and regulatory T cells. Study-wide results and caveats: Assignment of a naive or memory phenotype failed for roughly 80-96% of the proliferating CD4+ or CD8+ clones. Controls had approximately 27% Treg-derived mappable alloreactive CD4+ clones on average, versus around 71% with siplizumab. The diversity of naive T cells seemed greater than that of memory cells, and their alloresponse contribution seemed major.

The study assayed roughly 91,000 TCR templates per sample. Libraries were prepared by immunoSEQ multiplex PCR; TCRdb keeps only in-frame clonotypes and omits some of them. The profile shows fewer than 85,000 clones, roughly 94% of them singletons. Points on this clone: Its antigen is not identified.

Source material: CD8+ T cells sorted from blood. This TCR was sampled from a human donor in good health.

CDR3 protein: CASSLAERPPYNEQFF. The CDR3 nucleotides read TGTGCCAGCAGCTTAGCGGAGCGCCCTCCCTACAATGAGCAGTTCTTC. The rearrangement uses TRBV7-9 and TRBJ2-1, with D hard to call. Germline lookup yields CDR1 SEHNR and CDR2 FQNEAQ (reference sequence). V was clipped by 0 bases and J by 2 bases, with 11 bases between them. The CDR3 runs to 16 residues.